This entry lists 30 T cell receptor beta chains sequenced from one sample in a study of Ad26.COV2.S vaccination and SARS-CoV-2 variants. Sample treatment: some 19 received Ad26.COV2.S at low or high dose, single or two shots; about five received placebo; per-sample allocation not given. On day 63 after the first injection, vaccine and placebo recipients gave samples. Only in-frame clones appear in the TCRdb table, and some are missing; sequencing was by immunoSEQ multiplex PCR. The sample lists about 680,000 clones, roughly nine tenths seen once, with 1.5% in the top ten. The sequences come from peripheral blood, collected in a trial of Ad26.COV2.S vaccine versus placebo. These receptors came from a person between 18 and 59 years old who received the Ad26.COV2.S COVID-19 vaccine or a placebo.

This chain uses TRBV19 with TRBJ2-1, with TRBD2 matching over 7 bases. Germline loops: CDR1 LNHDA, CDR2 SQIVND (reference sequence). Trimming removed 5 bases from V and 4 bases from J; junction bases left unmatched: 29. CDR3 size: 22 residues. CDR3: CASSEGPISSAHFGLDYNEQFF. CDR3 nucleotide sequence: TGTGCCAGTAGTGAAGGACCCATTAGTTCAGCCCATTTCGGACTAGATTACAATGAGCAGTTCTTC.

This chain links TRBV5-4 with TRBJ2-1; 9 nucleotides agree with TRBD2. V shed 0 bases and J 6 bases; nucleotides not matched to a gene: 4. The CDR3 sequence is 15 residues long. CDR1 and CDR2 (germline): SGHNT, YYREEE (reference sequence). The CDR3 DNA sequence: TGTGCCAGCAGCTTGGACGCTAGCGGGATCAATGAGCAGTTCTTC. Amino acid sequence: CASSLDASGINEQFF.

The chain joins TRBV27 to TRBJ1-6; D remains unclear. Germline V gene lookup returns CDR1 MNHEY and CDR2 SMNVEV (reference sequence). V shed 1 base and J shed 8 bases, with 6 bases lying between them. The CDR3 has 13 residues. CDR3 bases: TGTGCCAGCAGTTTATTGTGGCATTCACCCCTCCACTTT. It specifies CASSLLWHSPLHF.

This chain joins TRBV7-8 and TRBJ1-2, with unresolved D. The germline V gene has CDR1 SGHVS and CDR2 FQNEAQ. The V end was cut by 5 bases, the J end by 1 base, with 8 bases between. The CDR3 sequence is 13 residues long. The CDR3 DNA reads TGTGCCAGCAGCGCTACCCTTAACTATGGCTACACCTTC. Residues: CASSATLNYGYTF.

The chain combines TRBV30 with TRBJ1-5, with 8 nucleotides matching TRBD1. CDR1 GTSNPN and CDR2 SVGIG come from the germline V gene (reference sequence). The trim removed 0 bases at V and 6 bases at J, leaving 4 bases unmatched. The CDR3 runs 14 residues. The CDR3 DNA is TGTGCCTGGAGTGTGCAGGGGGCGGGTCAGCCCCAGCATTTT. Its protein is CAWSVQGAGQPQHF. Full variable domain (remainder filled in from reference TRBV30 and TRBJ1-5): SQTIHQWPATLVQPVGSPLSLECTVEGTSNPNLYWYRQAAGRGLQLLFYSVGIGQISSEVPQNLSASRPQDRQFILSSKKLLLSDSGFYLCAWSVQGAGQPQHFGDGTRLSIL.

The rearrangement joins TRBV4-2 to TRBJ2-6; no firm D call. V was pared by 0 bases and J by 0 bases, with 3 bases between. The CDR3 contains 15 residues. Per germline, CDR1 LGHNA and CDR2 YNFKEQ. The CDR3 loop is CASSQEPSGANVLTF. CDR3 DNA sequence: TGTGCCAGCAGCCAAGAGCCCTCTGGGGCCAACGTCCTGACTTTC.

This clone was seen once. V is TRBV27 and J is TRBJ1-6, with D unclear. In germline, CDR1 is MNHEY, CDR2 SMNVEV (reference sequence). V shed 5 bases and J shed 5 bases, with 13 bases lying between them. This CDR3 is built from 15 residues. The CDR3 loop is CASSARTDHNSPLHF. The CDR3 DNA follows: TGTGCCAGCAGTGCTCGGACGGATCATAATTCACCCCTCCACTTT.

The V gene is TRBV7-9, the J gene TRBJ2-2; TRBD1 might be the D (6 bases). Germline CDR1 reads SEHNR; CDR2 reads FQNEAQ (reference sequence). V gave up 3 bases and J gave up 2 bases, with 10 bases separating them. This CDR3 has 15 amino acids. CDR3 sequence (DNA): TGTGCCAGCAGCTTTGGGACATACAACACCGGGGAGCTGTTTTTT. This encodes CASSFGTYNTGELFF. Based on the CDR3 plus reference TRBV7-9 and TRBJ2-2, the full variable domain is DTGVSQNPRHKITKRGQNVTFRCDPISEHNRLYWYRQTLGQGPEFLTYFQNEAQLEKSRLLSDRFSAERPKGSFSTLEIQRTEQGDSAMYLCASSFGTYNTGELFFGEGSRLTVL.

This clone came up once. This chain connects TRBV5-5 to TRBJ2-1; 9 bases line up with TRBD1. CDR3 length equals 15 residues. V lost 0 bases, J lost 2 bases, and 0 bases stayed unmatched. Germline loops: CDR1 SGHKS, CDR2 YYEKEE (reference sequence). The CDR3 reads CASSLGTGAYNEQFF. The DNA of the CDR3 is TGTGCCAGCAGCTTGGGGACAGGGGCCTACAATGAGCAGTTCTTC.

The chain employs TRBV21-1 and TRBJ2-7; TRBD1, as called in the table, went unchecked against the DNA. TRBV21-1 is marked as a pseudogene. CDR3 size: 16 residues. The CDR3 nucleotides are TGTGCCAGCAGCCAAAGGGGGCGGGGCGGAGGGCCCGAGCAGTACTTC. Translating it yields CASSQRGRGGGPEQYF.

Here the CDR3 DNA reads TGTGCCAGCAGCCAACCCGAACAGGGTAATTTTAACACCATATATTTT. It specifies CASSQPEQGNFNTIYF. V is TRBV3-1 (or the pseudogene TRBV3-2) and J is TRBJ1-3; D is possibly TRBD1 (6 bases). The V gene lost 2 bases and the J gene lost 7 bases, with 18 bases spanning the gap. From germline, CDR1 is LGHDT and CDR2 YNNKEL (reference sequence). This CDR3 spans 16 amino acids.

J is TRBJ1-3 and V is TRBV30; D is unresolved. V was shortened by 3 bases and J by 2 bases, with 5 bases between the two germline ends. This CDR3 has 12 amino acids. Germline V gives CDR1 GTSNPN, CDR2 SVGIG (reference sequence). Here the CDR3 reads CAWRTAGNTIYF. The CDR3 DNA follows: TGTGCCTGGAGGACCGCTGGAAACACCATATATTTT. The full variable domain, in which reference TRBV30 and TRBJ1-3 provide the parts outside the CDR3, is SQTIHQWPATLVQPVGSPLSLECTVEGTSNPNLYWYRQAAGRGLQLLFYSVGIGQISSEVPQNLSASRPQDRQFILSSKKLLLSDSGFYLCAWRTAGNTIYFGEGSWLTVV.

The sample holds a few counts of this clone. The chain uses TRBV27 and TRBJ1-1, with D possibly matching TRBD1 (6 bases). Germline V CDR1 and CDR2: MNHEY, SMNVEV (reference sequence). The CDR3 spans 13 residues. With 7 bases removed from V and 1 base from J, the gap between germline ends came to 10 bases. The CDR3 loop reads CASTTGANTEAFF. CDR3 nucleotides: TGTGCCAGCACAACGGGGGCGAACACTGAAGCTTTCTTT.

This clone was observed a handful of times. V usage is TRBV15 and J usage is TRBJ2-7; either TRBD1 or TRBD2 may supply D (6 bases each). CDR1 LNHNV and CDR2 YYDKDF come from the germline V gene (reference sequence). This CDR3 contains 14 residues. Trimming pared 7 bases from V and 0 bases from J, leaving 13 bases between. CDR3: CATKPGGASYEQYF. CDR3 nucleotide sequence: TGTGCCACCAAACCCGGGGGCGCCTCCTACGAGCAGTACTTC.

The chain carries TRBV10-3 and TRBJ2-1, with 12 positions matching TRBD1. The V gene end was trimmed by 4 bases and the J gene end by 8 bases; junction bases not matched to a gene: 9. Germline V gene lookup returns CDR1 ENHRY and CDR2 SYGVKD. The CDR3 is 16 residues long. The CDR3 is CAISAGPGQGAYEQFF. CDR3 sequence (DNA): TGTGCCATCAGTGCTGGACCGGGACAGGGGGCCTATGAGCAGTTCTTC.

The rearrangement joins TRBV5-1 to TRBJ2-6, with D perhaps matching TRBD1 or TRBD2 (5 bases each). The CDR3 loop spans 17 amino acids. The V and J ends lost 2 bases and 0 bases respectively, with 12 bases between them. CDR1 and CDR2 (germline): SGHRS, YFSETQ. The DNA for the CDR3 is TGCGCCAGCAGCTTAACCGGGACGGCCTCTGGGGCCAACGTCCTGACTTTC. Its translation is CASSLTGTASGANVLTF.

The chain uses TRBV9 and TRBJ2-1; D remains unclear. Deletions cut 0 bases from V and 8 bases from J, with 9 bases between. This CDR3 is 13 amino acids long. CDR1 is SGDLS and CDR2 is YYNGEE in the germline V gene. CDR3 amino acids: CASSVGPRDEQFF. The CDR3, as DNA: TGTGCCAGCAGCGTAGGCCCACGGGATGAGCAGTTCTTC.

This chain links TRBV5-1 with TRBJ2-7; 8 positions agree with TRBD2. This CDR3 has 13 residues. V was clipped by 5 bases and J by 5 bases; unmatched bases: 6. Germline-derived CDR1 and CDR2 are SGHRS and YFSETQ. The CDR3 protein is CASRPSGSHEQYF. Written as DNA, the CDR3 is TGCGCCAGCAGACCTAGCGGGTCCCACGAGCAGTACTTC.

This clone was detected a few times. V is TRBV7-9 and J is TRBJ2-1, with D uncertain. CDR1 SEHNR and CDR2 FQNEAQ come from the germline V gene (reference sequence). Trimming took 1 base from V and 8 from J, leaving 6 bases between them. The CDR3 loop spans 12 amino acids. The DNA for the CDR3 is TGTGCCAGCAGCTTAGAACTGGATGAGCAGTTCTTC. The encoded protein is CASSLELDEQFF.

The V gene is TRBV27, the J gene TRBJ2-3, with 7 bases that match TRBD1. J was trimmed by 4 bases and V by 5 bases; bases with no gene match: 3. Looked up from germline, CDR1 is MNHEY and CDR2 is SMNVEV (reference sequence). The length of the CDR3 is 13 residues. The chain's CDR3 is CASSPQGADTQYF. The CDR3 DNA sequence: TGTGCCAGCAGTCCCCAGGGGGCAGATACGCAGTATTTT.

The V gene is TRBV5-8, the J gene TRBJ2-5; a possible D gene is TRBD1 (5 bases). CDR1 and CDR2 (germline): SGHTS, YDEGEE. The CDR3 has 13 residues. Trimming took off 3 bases at V and 5 bases at J, with 11 bases between the two ends. The CDR3 here is CASSWGSMETQYF. CDR3 nucleotides: TGTGCCAGCAGCTGGGGCTCGATGGAGACCCAGTACTTC.

V and J are TRBV11-2 and TRBJ2-7; D not resolved. The V end was cut by 0 bases, the J end by 5 bases, with 8 bases between. The germline V gene encodes CDR1 SGHAT and CDR2 FQNNGV. The CDR3 length is 13 residues. CDR3 amino acids: CASSLDGPNEQYF. CDR3 nucleotide sequence: TGTGCCAGCAGCTTAGATGGACCGAACGAGCAGTACTTC.

The rearrangement joins TRBV6-5 to TRBJ2-7, with D maybe TRBD1 (5 bases). V lost 7 bases to trimming and J lost 2 bases, with 15 bases between them. The germline V gene has CDR1 MNHEY and CDR2 SVGAGI. The CDR3 loop spans 14 amino acids. In nucleotides, the CDR3 is TGTGCCAGCACCCCGGGCAGGGCCGCCTACGAGCAGTACTTC. Amino acid sequence: CASTPGRAAYEQYF.

The chain combines TRBV7-2 with TRBJ2-7; the D is unclear. This CDR3 is built from 15 residues. Germline loops: CDR1 SGHTA, CDR2 FQGNSA. V shed 1 base and J shed 1 base, with 11 bases lying between them. The CDR3 DNA reads as TGTGCCAGCAGCTTAGTCGGTGCAGATTCCTACGAGCAGTACTTC. Translated: CASSLVGADSYEQYF.

Remarks on this clone: Other DNA sequences in this sample translate to the same CDR3. V is TRBV7-9 and J is TRBJ2-7; D is perhaps TRBD1 (6 bases). Between the trimmed V and J ends, which lost 2 bases and 2 bases, there was a span of 10 bases. The CDR3 extends over 14 amino acids. The germline CDR1 and CDR2 sequences are SEHNR and FQNEAQ (reference sequence). This CDR3 reads CASSLQGPPYEQYF. CDR3 coding DNA: TGTGCCAGCAGCTTACAGGGGCCACCCTACGAGCAGTACTTC.

The chain joins TRBV18 to TRBJ2-5, with 7 bases fitting TRBD2. CDR3 length equals 17 residues. Looked up from germline, CDR1 is KGHSH and CDR2 is LQKENI. The J segment lost 2 bases and the V segment lost 0 bases, leaving 9 bases of the junction unmatched. The CDR3 DNA is TGTGCCAGCTCACCACCTTCTAGCGGTTACCGTCAAGAGACCCAGTACTTC. Protein sequence: CASSPPSSGYRQETQYF. The full variable domain, its missing parts supplied by reference TRBV18 and TRBJ2-5, is NAGVMQNPRHLVRRRGQEARLRCSPMKGHSHVYWYRQLPEEGLKFMVYLQKENIIDESGMPKERFSAEFPKEGPSILRIQQVVRGDSAAYFCASSPPSSGYRQETQYFGPGTRLLVL.

The chain employs TRBV6-5 and TRBJ1-1; unclear D gene. The CDR3 totals 13 residues. CDR1 MNHEY and CDR2 SVGAGI come from the germline V gene. Trimming pared 6 bases from V and 2 bases from J, leaving 10 bases between. The CDR3 nucleotides are TGTGCCAGCAGCTCCCGGGGTAACACTGAAGCTTTCTTT. It encodes CASSSRGNTEAFF.

With regard to this clone: The sample carries other DNA sequences with the same CDR3. J is TRBJ2-3 and V is TRBV10-3; D call uncertain. Per germline, CDR1 ENHRY and CDR2 SYGVKD. Trimming cost V 0 bases and J 3 bases, with 7 bases left between them. The CDR3 has 14 amino acids. DNA of the CDR3: TGTGCCATCAGTGAGTCCGTGGGGACAGATACGCAGTATTTT. Translated, it gives CAISESVGTDTQYF.

This clone appeared a single time. CDR3 nucleotides: TGTGCCACCAGTGCCGGGGACAGGGGCGGGAATGAGCAGTTCTTC. Translated, it gives CATSAGDRGGNEQFF. V gene TRBV24-1 combines with J gene TRBJ2-1; 10 bases are a match to TRBD1. Per the germline V gene, CDR1 is KGHDR and CDR2 is SFDVKD. This CDR3 spans 15 amino acids. The trim removed 5 bases at V and 7 bases at J, leaving 7 bases unmatched.

The chain joins TRBV25-1 to TRBJ2-7; 9 nucleotides line up with TRBD1. CDR3 length equals 17 residues. CDR1 is MGHDK, CDR2 SYGVNS, per germline. V trimming: 8 bases; J trimming: 4 bases; junction bases outside the gene matches: 18. CDR3 bases: TGTGCCAGCCAAACCCTTATTCCGGGACAGGGCAATTACGAGCAGTACTTC. Protein sequence: CASQTLIPGQGNYEQYF.